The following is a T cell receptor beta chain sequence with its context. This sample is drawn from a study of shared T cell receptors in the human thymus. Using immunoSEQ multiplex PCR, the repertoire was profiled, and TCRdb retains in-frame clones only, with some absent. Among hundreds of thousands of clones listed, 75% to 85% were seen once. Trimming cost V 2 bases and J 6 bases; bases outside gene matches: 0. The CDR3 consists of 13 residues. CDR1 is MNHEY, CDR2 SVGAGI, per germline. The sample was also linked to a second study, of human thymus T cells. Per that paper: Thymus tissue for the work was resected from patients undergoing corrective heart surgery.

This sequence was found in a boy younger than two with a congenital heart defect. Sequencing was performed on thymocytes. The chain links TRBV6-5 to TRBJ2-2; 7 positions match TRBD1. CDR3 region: CASSYTGAGELFF. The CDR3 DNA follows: TGTGCCAGCAGTTACACAGGGGCCGGGGAGCTGTTTTTT.